These T cell receptor beta chains were read from a single sample in a study of cytomegalovirus exposure and HLA in healthy donors. The method was immunoSEQ multiplex PCR; TCRdb's version includes in-frame clones alone and lacks a portion of them. In the table there are about 110,000 clones, roughly two thirds of which are singletons. The specimen sequenced was PBMCs. The receptors were sampled from a man in his late teens or twenties in good health and CMV-seropositive. The CDR3 runs from the conserved cysteine through the conserved F or W. A D gene is named only where the DNA matches it firmly.

V gene: TRBV6-5; CDR3 length: 15; D gene: TRBD2; CDR3 protein: CASSFAGGTYNEQFF
V gene: TRBV5-4; CDR3 length: 14; D gene: -; CDR3 protein: CASSWGGVQTEAFF
V gene: TRBV15; CDR3 length: 17; D gene: -; CDR3 protein: CATSRDYQGQSNQPQHF
V gene: TRBV7-2; CDR3 length: 16; D gene: TRBD2; CDR3 protein: CASSLVRTSPTGELFF
V gene: TRBV5-6; CDR3 length: 15; D gene: -; CDR3 protein: CASSQTAGEIHGYTF
V gene: TRBV11-3; CDR3 length: 12; D gene: -; CDR3 protein: CASSYDRDKGFF
V gene: TRBV5-1; CDR3 length: 17; D gene: TRBD2; CDR3 protein: CASSLGRTSGSTDTQYF
V gene: TRBV7-2; CDR3 length: 17; D gene: -; CDR3 protein: CASSLKGGESSNQPQHF
V gene: TRBV9; CDR3 length: 15; D gene: -; CDR3 protein: CASSVVSGTPSEQYF
V gene: TRBV4-2; CDR3 length: 15; D gene: TRBD2; CDR3 protein: CASSLDRGGADTQYF
V gene: TRBV28; CDR3 length: 14; D gene: TRBD2; CDR3 protein: CASRAGSSYNEQFF
V gene: TRBV6-1; CDR3 length: 15; D gene: TRBD2; CDR3 protein: CASSGLAGGPGELFF
V gene: TRBV7-8; CDR3 length: 14; D gene: TRBD1; CDR3 protein: CASSPGQLQETQYF
V gene: TRBV5-4; CDR3 length: 16; D gene: -; CDR3 protein: CASRPFDSSGANVLTF
V gene: TRBV9; CDR3 length: 16; D gene: -; CDR3 protein: CASSVEGGELEETQYF
V gene: TRBV5-1; CDR3 length: 18; D gene: -; CDR3 protein: CASSSEGVLWGANYGYTF
V gene: TRBV29-1; CDR3 length: 14; D gene: -; CDR3 protein: CSVETLDSNYGYTF
V gene: TRBV7-8; CDR3 length: 18; D gene: TRBD1; CDR3 protein: CASSSGDSLSLGTDTQYF
V gene: TRBV27; CDR3 length: 15; D gene: TRBD2; CDR3 protein: CASSLLAGHSYEQYF
V gene: TRBV5-5; CDR3 length: 14; D gene: -; CDR3 protein: CASSLTRSTDTQYF
V gene: TRBV5-1; CDR3 length: 13; D gene: -; CDR3 protein: CASSLVPEETQYF
V gene: TRBV5-6; CDR3 length: 15; D gene: -; CDR3 protein: CASSPNTGMNTEAFF
V gene: TRBV19; CDR3 length: 13; D gene: -; CDR3 protein: CASERTGTDTQYF
V gene: TRBV2; CDR3 length: 15; D gene: -; CDR3 protein: CASSEWEGNRSPLHF
V gene: TRBV6-1; CDR3 length: 15; D gene: TRBD2; CDR3 protein: CASSDLAGGADTQYF
V gene: TRBV7-9; CDR3 length: 12; D gene: -; CDR3 protein: CASSLSGLEQFF
V gene: TRBV27; CDR3 length: 15; D gene: TRBD2; CDR3 protein: CASSLGGTGANVLTF
V gene: TRBV5-8; CDR3 length: 15; D gene: TRBD1; CDR3 protein: CASSTGQGYHSPLHF
V gene: TRBV19; CDR3 length: 12; D gene: -; CDR3 protein: CASSTFTDTQYF
V gene: TRBV11-3; CDR3 length: 12; D gene: -; CDR3 protein: CASSLEGATQYF
V gene: TRBV5-1; CDR3 length: 16; D gene: -; CDR3 protein: CASSLLSAGSTDTQYF
V gene: TRBV10-3; CDR3 length: 13; D gene: -; CDR3 protein: CAISEQGTEKLFF
V gene: TRBV21-1; CDR3 length: 13; D gene: -; CDR3 protein: CATPQTGNYGYTF
V gene: TRBV18; CDR3 length: 13; D gene: -; CDR3 protein: CASSSMGFQPQHF
V gene: TRBV7-9; CDR3 length: 12; D gene: -; CDR3 protein: CASSQIGYGYTF
V gene: TRBV5-4; CDR3 length: 16; D gene: -; CDR3 protein: CASHRGLGSGANVLTF
V gene: TRBV21-1; CDR3 length: 14; D gene: -; CDR3 protein: CASSKTQGCECHTF
V gene: TRBV6-1; CDR3 length: 17; D gene: -; CDR3 protein: CASSGRESGHGANVLTF
V gene: TRBV7-3; CDR3 length: 21; D gene: -; CDR3 protein: CASSLNWRAGLTSGVDTEAFF
V gene: TRBV9; CDR3 length: 15; D gene: -; CDR3 protein: CASSVEFVDSETQYF
V gene: TRBV6-5; CDR3 length: 13; D gene: -; CDR3 protein: CASSSAEGTPQHF
V gene: TRBV30; CDR3 length: 12; D gene: -; CDR3 protein: CAWSREVYGYTF
V gene: TRBV7-9; CDR3 length: 16; D gene: TRBD2; CDR3 protein: CASSLGAGLAGGEQYF